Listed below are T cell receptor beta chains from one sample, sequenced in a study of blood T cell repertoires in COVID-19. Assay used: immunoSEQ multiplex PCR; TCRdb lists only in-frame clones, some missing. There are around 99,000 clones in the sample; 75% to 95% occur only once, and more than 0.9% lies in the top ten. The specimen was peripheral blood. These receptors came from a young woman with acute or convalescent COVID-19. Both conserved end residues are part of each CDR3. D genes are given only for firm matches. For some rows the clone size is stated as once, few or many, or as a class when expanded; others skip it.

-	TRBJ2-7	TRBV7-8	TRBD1	CASSPPGAGGSYEQYF	TGTGCCAGCAGCCCCCCCGGGGCAGGGGGCTCCTACGAGCAGTACTTC
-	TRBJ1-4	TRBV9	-	CASAEDSYNEKLFF	TGTGCCAGCGCGGAGGACAGCTATAATGAAAAACTGTTTTTT
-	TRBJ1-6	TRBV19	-	CATGESSYNSPLHF	TGTGCCACCGGGGAGAGCTCCTATAATTCACCCCTCCACTTT
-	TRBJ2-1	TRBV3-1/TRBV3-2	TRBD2	CASSQDQALATSGRIVNEQFF	TGTGCCAGCAGCCAAGATCAAGCGCTTGCTACTAGCGGGAGGATCGTCAATGAGCAGTTCTTC
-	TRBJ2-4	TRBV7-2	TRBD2	CASSLVSRGGAKNIQYF	TGTGCCAGCAGCTTAGTCTCGCGGGGGGGAGCCAAAAACATTCAGTACTTC
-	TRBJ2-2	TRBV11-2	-	CASSLDAGTGELFF	TGTGCCAGCAGCTTAGATGCGGGAACCGGGGAGCTGTTTTTT
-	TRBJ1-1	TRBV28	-	CASSFGQLGAFF	TGTGCCAGCAGTTTCGGACAGCTTGGGGCTTTCTTT
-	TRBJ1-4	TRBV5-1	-	CASCPSGGEKLFF	TGCGCCAGCTGCCCATCTGGGGGGGAAAAACTGTTTTTT
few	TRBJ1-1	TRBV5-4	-	CASSFRGGTEAFF	TGTGCCAGCAGCTTCCGGGGTGGGACTGAAGCTTTCTTT
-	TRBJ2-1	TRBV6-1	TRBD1	CASSADRGGPSSYNEQFF	TGTGCCAGCAGTGCGGACAGGGGGGGTCCCAGCTCCTACAATGAGCAGTTCTTC
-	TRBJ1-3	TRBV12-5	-	CAVSGGSMTGNTIYF	TGTGCTGTCTCCGGGGGGAGCATGACTGGAAACACCATATATTTT
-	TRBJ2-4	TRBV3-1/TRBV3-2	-	CASSQGWAVDRRKNIQYF	TGTGCCAGCAGCCAAGGCTGGGCGGTGGATCGGAGGAAAAACATTCAGTACTTC
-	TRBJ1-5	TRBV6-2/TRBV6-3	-	CASSSLRQINQPQHF	TGTGCCAGCAGTTCACTCCGACAGATCAATCAGCCCCAGCATTTT
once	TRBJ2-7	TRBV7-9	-	CASSFELTQHEQYF	TGTGCCAGCAGCTTTGAGCTCACTCAACACGAGCAGTACTTC
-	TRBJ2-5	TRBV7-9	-	CASSLVMALSETQYF	TGTGCCAGCAGCTTAGTAATGGCCCTTTCAGAGACCCAGTACTTC
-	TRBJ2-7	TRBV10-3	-	CAISERAMDGGNEQYF	TGTGCCATCAGTGAGCGCGCGATGGACGGCGGGAACGAGCAGTACTTC
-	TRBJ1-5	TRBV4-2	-	CASSQVEERDYQPQHF	TGTGCCAGCAGCCAAGTCGAGGAGCGAGATTATCAGCCCCAGCATTTT
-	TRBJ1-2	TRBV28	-	CASSQDSLLYGYTF	TGTGCCAGCAGTCAGGACAGTCTCCTCTATGGCTACACCTTC
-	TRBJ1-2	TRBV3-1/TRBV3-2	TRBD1	CASSQPDRDYGYTF	TGTGCCAGCAGCCAACCCGACAGGGACTATGGCTACACCTTC
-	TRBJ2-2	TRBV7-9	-	CASSNSIRESNTGELFF	TGTGCCAGCAGCAATAGTATTCGGGAGTCGAACACCGGGGAGCTGTTTTTT
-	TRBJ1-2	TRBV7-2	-	CASSLDPRGVGYGYTF	TGTGCCAGCAGCTTAGATCCGCGGGGGGTAGGATATGGCTACACCTTC
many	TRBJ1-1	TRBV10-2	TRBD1	CASSLTGGRTEAFF	TGCGCCAGCAGTCTCACAGGGGGGCGCACTGAAGCTTTCTTT
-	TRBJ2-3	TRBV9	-	CASSPSGVWIDTQYF	TGTGCCAGCAGCCCGTCAGGGGTGTGGATAGATACGCAGTATTTT
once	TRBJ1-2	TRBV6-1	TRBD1	CASSEAPGGIYGYTF	TGTGCCAGCAGTGAAGCGCCAGGGGGGATCTATGGCTACACCTTC
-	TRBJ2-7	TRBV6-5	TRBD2	CASSNGGVGEQYF	TGTGCCAGCTCAAATGGGGGGGTCGGCGAGCAGTACTTC
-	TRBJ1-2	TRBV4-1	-	CASSQSGLLNYGYTF	TGCGCCAGCAGCCAGTCCGGGTTACTTAACTATGGCTACACCTTC
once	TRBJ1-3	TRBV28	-	CASSPGAVQTRNTIYF	TGTGCCAGCAGTCCTGGTGCAGTACAGACGAGAAACACCATATATTTT
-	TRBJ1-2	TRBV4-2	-	CASSQDGGGSYGYTF	TGTGCCAGCAGCCAAGACGGGGGAGGAAGCTATGGCTACACCTTC
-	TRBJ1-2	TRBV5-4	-	CASSYRTAGYTF	TGTGCCAGCAGCTATAGGACAGCTGGCTACACCTTC
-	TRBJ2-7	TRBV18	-	CASSPSGSPYEQYF	TGTGCCAGCTCACCCTCAGGAAGCCCCTACGAGCAGTACTTC
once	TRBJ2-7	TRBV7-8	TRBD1	CASNIPGTGSYEQYF	TGTGCCAGCAACATCCCTGGGACAGGGTCCTACGAGCAGTACTTC
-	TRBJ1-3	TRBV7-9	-	CASSPPRGGLRGNTIYF	TGTGCCAGCAGCCCACCCCGGGGGGGGCTGCGGGGAAACACCATATATTTT
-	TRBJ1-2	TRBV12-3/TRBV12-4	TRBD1	CASSDDREYGYTF	TGTGCCAGCAGTGACGACAGGGAGTATGGCTACACCTTC
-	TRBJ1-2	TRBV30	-	CAWSRPPGRNYGYTF	TGTGCCTGGAGTCGCCCCCCGGGTAGGAACTATGGCTACACCTTC
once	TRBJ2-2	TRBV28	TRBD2	CASKSGKNTGELFF	TGTGCCAGCAAAAGCGGGAAGAACACCGGGGAGCTGTTTTTT
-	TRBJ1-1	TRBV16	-	CASSPRSAEAFF	TGTGCCAGCAGCCCCCGCAGCGCTGAAGCTTTCTTT
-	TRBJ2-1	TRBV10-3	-	CAIGAGGASYNEQFF	TGTGCGATAGGAGCTGGAGGCGCGAGCTACAATGAGCAGTTCTTC
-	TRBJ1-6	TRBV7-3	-	CASSLDGQIGSPLHF	TGTGCCAGCAGCCTTGACGGACAGATCGGTTCACCCCTCCACTTT
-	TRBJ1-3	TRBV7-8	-	CASSSSGSSGNTIYF	TGTGCCAGCAGCTCCTCCGGGAGCTCTGGAAACACCATATATTTT
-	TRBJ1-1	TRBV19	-	CASTHQRGGDTEAFF	TGTGCCAGTACCCATCAGCGGGGAGGGGACACTGAAGCTTTCTTT
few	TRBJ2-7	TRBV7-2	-	CASSFRDAYEQYF	TGTGCCAGCAGCTTCAGGGATGCCTACGAGCAGTACTTC
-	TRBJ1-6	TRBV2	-	CASHAAYNSPLHF	TGTGCCAGCCACGCGGCCTATAATTCACCCCTCCACTTT
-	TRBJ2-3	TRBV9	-	CASSVGGGVRMERPYTDTQYF	TGTGCCAGCAGCGTAGGAGGCGGGGTACGGATGGAACGGCCATACACAGATACGCAGTATTTT
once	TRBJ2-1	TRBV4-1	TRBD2	CASSQVSVLAGENEQFF	TGCGCCAGCAGCCAAGTTTCGGTACTAGCGGGAGAGAATGAGCAGTTCTTC
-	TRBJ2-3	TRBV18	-	CASSPPHRGGTDTQYF	TGTGCCAGCTCACCACCACACCGCGGGGGCACAGATACGCAGTATTTT
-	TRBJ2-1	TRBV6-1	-	CASSEHRSDEQFF	TGTGCCAGCAGTGAACATAGAAGCGATGAGCAGTTCTTC
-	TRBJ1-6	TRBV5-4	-	CASSLGQGGSPLHF	TGTGCCAGCAGCTTGGGGCAGGGTGGATCACCCCTCCACTTT
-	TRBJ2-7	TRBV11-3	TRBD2	CASRSSGKSYEQYF	TGTGCCAGCAGGTCTAGCGGCAAATCCTACGAGCAGTACTTC
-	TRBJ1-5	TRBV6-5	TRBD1	CASWGQAASRPQHF	TGTGCCAGCTGGGGACAGGCCGCTTCCCGGCCCCAGCATTTT
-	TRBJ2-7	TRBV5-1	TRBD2	CASSLGSLAGQIPYEQYF	TGCGCCAGCAGCTTGGGATCTCTAGCGGGACAGATACCTTACGAGCAGTACTTC
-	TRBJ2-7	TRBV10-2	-	CASSALLGAPGEQYF	TGCGCCAGCAGTGCTCTTCTGGGGGCACCGGGGGAGCAGTACTTC
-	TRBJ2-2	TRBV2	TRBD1	CASSRTGGSSGELFF	TGTGCCAGCAGCAGGACAGGGGGTTCCTCCGGGGAGCTGTTTTTT
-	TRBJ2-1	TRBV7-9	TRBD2	CASSSGLAGHNEQFF	TGTGCCAGCAGCTCCGGACTAGCGGGGCACAATGAGCAGTTCTTC
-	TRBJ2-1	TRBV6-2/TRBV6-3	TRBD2	CASSRRRGESEQFF	TGTGCCAGCAGCCGCCGGCGGGGGGAGAGTGAGCAGTTCTTC